This T cell receptor (beta chain) is from a study of metastatic and nonmetastatic thyroid tumors. About the research overall: Where malignant and benign thyroid patients were concerned, repertoires were compared across blood and tumor or nodule tissue.

No patient received treatment before thyroid surgery. The CDR3 has 16 residues. Germline loops: CDR1 SNHLY, CDR2 FYNNEI. The J segment lost 6 bases and the V segment lost 8 bases, leaving 14 bases of the junction unmatched. As concerns this clone: Its antigen remains unknown.

Whole-study results and caveats: The study reportedly found significantly higher TCR beta diversity in malignant thyroid tumors than benign nodules, in blood and tumor.

Per the original methods: Clinicopathological groups of papillary thyroid cancer showed CDR3 differences that were used to build a distant-metastasis classifier. Through MiXCR, TCRdb re-clonotyped the PCR reads. The authors' filters were not applied to this entry. The data show 30,000 to 45,000 clones, with around 21% seen just once and roughly 16% held by the top ten. The sample was blood. The receptor comes from a female donor with papillary thyroid cancer or a benign thyroid nodule (not recorded which). Some clones in this sample may be carry-over from other donors' samples. The chain is built from TRBV2 and TRBJ1-4, with 8 bases aligning to TRBD1. The DNA of the CDR3 is TGTGCCAGCGGGCGGTGCGGGGCAGGGGGCTATGAAAAACTGTTTTTT. Its protein is CASGRCGAGGYEKLFF. The complete variable domain, with remaining parts taken from reference TRBV2 and TRBJ1-4, reads EPEVTQTPSHQVTQMGQEVILRCVPISNHLYFYWYRQILGQKVEFLVSFYNNEISEKSEIFDDQFSVERPDGSNFTLKIRSTKLEDSAMYFCASGRCGAGGYEKLFFGSGTQLSVL.